These T cell receptor beta chains were read from a single sample in a study of cytomegalovirus exposure and HLA in healthy donors. The table came from immunoSEQ multiplex PCR; TCRdb's copy has only in-frame clones and leaves some out. The repertoire consists of approximately 100,000 clones, with about 9.5% occurring once and the leading ten covering 5.5% to 7.5%. The sequenced sample was PBMCs. The receptors were sampled from a man aged 35-49 years in good health and CMV-seropositive. Both conserved end residues are part of each CDR3. A D gene is named only where the DNA matches it firmly. The size field is filled for only some rows; it gives once, few, many or a size class.

d_gene | j_gene | abundance | v_gene | CDR3aa | CDR3nt
NA | TRBJ1-1 | NA | TRBV11-2 | CASSLDPGMNTEAFF | TGTGCCAGCAGCTTAGATCCAGGAATGAACACTGAAGCTTTCTTT
NA | TRBJ1-2 | NA | TRBV7-9 | CASSQGRNYGYTF | TGTGCCAGCAGCCAGGGGCGGAACTATGGCTACACCTTC
TRBD2 | TRBJ2-7 | few | TRBV25-1 | CASSGGLAGGPRSYEQYF | TGTGCCAGCAGCGGTGGGTTAGCGGGAGGGCCGAGATCCTACGAGCAGTACTTC
TRBD1 | TRBJ1-1 | few | TRBV5-5 | CASSTTAGGTEAFF | TGTGCCAGCAGTACGACGGCAGGGGGCACTGAAGCTTTCTTT
NA | TRBJ1-1 | NA | TRBV21-1 | CASSKGGGGPLTEAFF | TGTGCCAGCAGCAAAGGAGGGGGTGGGCCCCTCACTGAAGCTTTCTTT
NA | TRBJ2-2 | few | TRBV7-9 | CASSLGGRVNTGELFF | TGTGCCAGCAGCTTAGGCGGGCGGGTCAACACCGGGGAGCTGTTTTTT
TRBD1 | TRBJ2-3 | NA | TRBV28 | CASTFTGADTQYF | TGTGCCAGCACCTTCACAGGGGCAGATACGCAGTATTTT
NA | TRBJ1-2 | NA | TRBV6-5 | CASSDRTRYGYTF | TGTGCCAGCAGCGACAGGACTCGCTATGGCTACACCTTC
NA | TRBJ2-7 | NA | TRBV7-9 | CASSPPSHDYEQYF | TGTGCCAGCAGCCCCCCAAGCCATGACTACGAGCAGTACTTC
TRBD1 | TRBJ2-2 | few | TRBV7-9 | CASRGQGNTGELFF | TGTGCCAGCAGGGGACAGGGAAACACCGGGGAGCTGTTTTTT
TRBD2 | TRBJ2-5 | NA | TRBV7-9 | CASSSLAGGGGQETQYF | TGTGCCAGCAGTTCACTAGCGGGAGGGGGGGGACAAGAGACCCAGTACTTC
TRBD1 | TRBJ2-1 | NA | TRBV11-1 | CASSFVGQGFPEQFF | TGTGCCAGCAGCTTCGTGGGACAGGGGTTTCCTGAGCAGTTCTTC
TRBD2 | TRBJ2-7 | NA | TRBV7-2 | CASSLSGTRGNEQYF | TGTGCCAGCAGCTTAAGCGGGACTAGAGGCAACGAGCAGTACTTC
TRBD2 | TRBJ2-2 | NA | TRBV10-1 | CASSEHSGGTNTGELFF | TGCGCCAGCAGTGAGCACAGCGGGGGTACGAACACCGGGGAGCTGTTTTTT
NA | TRBJ1-5 | few | TRBV11-3 | CASSLGDSPLDGNQPQHF | TGTGCCAGCAGCTTAGGGGACTCCCCTTTGGATGGCAATCAGCCCCAGCATTTT
NA | TRBJ2-7 | few | TRBV2 | CASRGLSTLEQYF | TGTGCCAGCAGGGGGCTTTCGACGCTCGAGCAGTACTTC
NA | TRBJ1-1 | few | TRBV2 | CASSPLGGNTEAFF | TGTGCCAGCAGCCCTTTAGGAGGGAACACTGAAGCTTTCTTT